Listed here is a single T cell receptor (beta chain). The antigen is not known. These donors, healthy bone marrow donors, were studied. The PCR made use of 60 Vbeta and 13 Jbeta primers. Assay used: immunoSEQ multiplex PCR; TCRdb lists only in-frame clones, some missing. The sample carries 90,000 to 110,000 clones, almost 75% recorded once. The entry originates in a study of cytomegalovirus exposure and HLA in healthy donors. Findings and limits, study-wide: One cluster of highly shared sequence variants probably arose as a sequencing artifact. With DRB1 most and HLA-C fewest, TCR association rates differed between HLA loci in a later analysis. A later analysis found most CMV-associated TCR beta chains apparently HLA-restricted.

Sequenced input: PBMCs. The TCR was taken from a man aged 35-49 years in good health and CMV-seronegative.

The CDR3 protein is CASSALVTGNTIYF. CDR3 nucleotide sequence: TGTGCCAGCAGCGCCCTAGTAACAGGAAACACCATATATTTT. V is TRBV9 and J is TRBJ1-3; unclear D gene. The CDR3 loop spans 14 amino acids. Germline CDR1 and CDR2: SGDLS and YYNGEE. V was shortened by 3 bases and J by 4 bases, with 11 bases between the two germline ends.